These T cell receptor beta chains were read from a single sample in a study of blood T cell repertoires in COVID-19. The data were produced by immunoSEQ multiplex PCR, yet TCRdb's version contains in-frame clones alone and is incomplete. The table records 410,000 or so clones, approximately 90% of them present only once. Material for sequencing was peripheral blood. Source of these receptors: a woman between 40 and 50 years old with COVID-19, enrolled during active disease. Each CDR3 is given with its conserved first and last residue. D genes are given only for firm matches. Only part of the rows carry a size: once, few, many, or a class if the clone is expanded.

d_call: -; v_call: TRBV28; clone_size: -; j_call: TRBJ1-1; cdr3_aa: CASSFAPPGTEAFF; cdr3_nt: TGTGCCAGCAGTTTCGCCCCCCCAGGCACTGAAGCTTTCTTT
d_call: -; v_call: TRBV7-2; clone_size: -; j_call: TRBJ2-1; cdr3_aa: CASSLSPSTAYNEQFF; cdr3_nt: TGTGCCAGCAGCTTAAGTCCGAGCACTGCCTACAATGAGCAGTTCTTC
d_call: -; v_call: TRBV18; clone_size: -; j_call: TRBJ1-2; cdr3_aa: CASSTLQQGGFYGYTF; cdr3_nt: TGTGCCAGCTCAACCCTGCAACAGGGCGGATTCTATGGCTACACCTTC
d_call: TRBD2; v_call: TRBV11-3; clone_size: -; j_call: TRBJ2-2; cdr3_aa: CASSLGLAGAKNTGELFF; cdr3_nt: TGTGCCAGCAGCTTGGGACTAGCGGGGGCCAAGAACACCGGGGAGCTGTTTTTT
d_call: TRBD1; v_call: TRBV5-8; clone_size: -; j_call: TRBJ1-5; cdr3_aa: CASSLTGGNQPQHF; cdr3_nt: TGTGCCAGCAGCCTTACAGGGGGTAATCAGCCCCAGCATTTT
d_call: -; v_call: TRBV5-1; clone_size: -; j_call: TRBJ2-2; cdr3_aa: CASSLAGHGDGELFF; cdr3_nt: TGCGCCAGCAGCTTGGCGGGACATGGCGACGGGGAGCTGTTTTTT
d_call: TRBD1; v_call: TRBV7-3; clone_size: -; j_call: TRBJ2-1; cdr3_aa: CASSRQGGTHNEQFF; cdr3_nt: TGTGCCAGCAGCCGACAGGGGGGGACTCACAATGAGCAGTTCTTC
d_call: TRBD2; v_call: TRBV23-1; clone_size: -; j_call: TRBJ2-7; cdr3_aa: CASSPPVGGAHDEQYF; cdr3_nt: TGCGCCAGCAGTCCCCCTGTCGGGGGGGCTCACGACGAGCAGTACTTC
d_call: TRBD2; v_call: TRBV9; clone_size: -; j_call: TRBJ2-5; cdr3_aa: CASSVGAAGVGETQYF; cdr3_nt: TGTGCCAGCAGCGTAGGGGCAGCGGGAGTCGGGGAGACCCAGTACTTC
d_call: -; v_call: TRBV10-3; clone_size: -; j_call: TRBJ1-1; cdr3_aa: CAISQDSNTEAFF; cdr3_nt: TGTGCCATCAGCCAGGACTCGAACACTGAAGCTTTCTTT
d_call: TRBD2; v_call: TRBV28; clone_size: -; j_call: TRBJ2-7; cdr3_aa: CASSFGGARYEQYF; cdr3_nt: TGTGCCAGCAGTTTCGGGGGGGCGCGCTACGAGCAGTACTTC
d_call: -; v_call: TRBV19; clone_size: few; j_call: TRBJ1-5; cdr3_aa: CASSYDTYQPQHF; cdr3_nt: TGTGCCAGTAGTTACGACACGTATCAGCCCCAGCATTTT
d_call: -; v_call: TRBV9; clone_size: -; j_call: TRBJ1-5; cdr3_aa: CASSLTGSSNQPQHF; cdr3_nt: TGTGCCAGCAGCCTCACAGGGTCCAGCAATCAGCCCCAGCATTTT
d_call: -; v_call: TRBV11-1; clone_size: -; j_call: TRBJ1-1; cdr3_aa: CASSLGPGNTEAFF; cdr3_nt: TGTGCCAGCAGCTTAGGACCGGGGAACACTGAAGCTTTCTTT
d_call: -; v_call: TRBV18; clone_size: -; j_call: TRBJ1-4; cdr3_aa: CASSRSHLGANEKLFF; cdr3_nt: TGTGCCAGCTCACGATCCCATCTCGGGGCTAATGAAAAACTGTTTTTT
d_call: TRBD1; v_call: TRBV27; clone_size: once; j_call: TRBJ1-5; cdr3_aa: CASSLRDSFNQPQHF; cdr3_nt: TGTGCCAGCAGTTTGCGGGACAGTTTCAATCAGCCCCAGCATTTT
d_call: TRBD1; v_call: TRBV28; clone_size: -; j_call: TRBJ2-7; cdr3_aa: CASTETGSVSYEQYF; cdr3_nt: TGTGCCAGCACGGAGACAGGGTCGGTCTCCTACGAGCAGTACTTC
d_call: -; v_call: TRBV10-3; clone_size: -; j_call: TRBJ2-3; cdr3_aa: CAITGGETDTQYF; cdr3_nt: TGTGCCATCACCGGGGGAGAAACAGATACGCAGTATTTT
d_call: TRBD1; v_call: TRBV7-2; clone_size: few; j_call: TRBJ1-6; cdr3_aa: CASSSTTPGTANYNSPLHF; cdr3_nt: TGTGCCAGCAGCTCAACAACTCCCGGGACAGCTAACTATAATTCACCCCTCCACTTT
d_call: -; v_call: TRBV12-3/TRBV12-4; clone_size: -; j_call: TRBJ1-1; cdr3_aa: CATRGGLTEAFF; cdr3_nt: TGTGCCACCCGTGGGGGACTCACTGAAGCTTTCTTT
d_call: TRBD1; v_call: TRBV7-9; clone_size: -; j_call: TRBJ1-1; cdr3_aa: CASSQEGAEAFF; cdr3_nt: TGTGCCAGCAGCCAAGAGGGGGCCGAAGCTTTCTTT
d_call: -; v_call: TRBV5-1; clone_size: -; j_call: TRBJ2-7; cdr3_aa: CASSFSGVKAYEQYF; cdr3_nt: TGCGCCAGCAGCTTCTCGGGAGTAAAGGCCTACGAGCAGTACTTC
d_call: -; v_call: TRBV28; clone_size: once; j_call: TRBJ1-1; cdr3_aa: CASSLSVGQGNTEAFF; cdr3_nt: TGTGCCAGCAGTTTATCTGTAGGGCAGGGGAACACTGAAGCTTTCTTT
d_call: -; v_call: TRBV6-5; clone_size: -; j_call: TRBJ2-3; cdr3_aa: CASSYSVEDTQYF; cdr3_nt: TGTGCCAGCAGTTACTCCGTAGAGGATACGCAGTATTTT
d_call: TRBD1; v_call: TRBV27; clone_size: -; j_call: TRBJ1-1; cdr3_aa: CASSPDRGLNTEAFF; cdr3_nt: TGTGCCAGCAGCCCGGACAGGGGGCTCAACACTGAAGCTTTCTTT